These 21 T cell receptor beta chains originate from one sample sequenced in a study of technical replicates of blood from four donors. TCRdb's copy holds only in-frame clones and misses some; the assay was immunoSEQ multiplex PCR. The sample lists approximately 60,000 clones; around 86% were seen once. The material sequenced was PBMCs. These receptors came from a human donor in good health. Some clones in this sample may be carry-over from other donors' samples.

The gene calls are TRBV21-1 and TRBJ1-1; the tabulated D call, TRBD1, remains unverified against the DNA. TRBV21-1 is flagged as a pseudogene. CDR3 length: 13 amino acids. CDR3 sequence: CASSKLNRGLAFF. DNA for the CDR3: TGTGCCAGCAGCAAATTGAACAGGGGGCTCGCTTTCTTT.

The CDR3 nucleotides read TGTGCCAGTACCGCTAGGATGAGCACTGAAGCTTTCTTT. This translates into CASTARMSTEAFF. The chain joins TRBV6-1 to TRBJ1-1; D gene ambiguous. CDR3 length: 13 residues. CDR1 is MNHNS and CDR2 is SASEGT in the germline V gene. V was clipped by 9 bases and J by 4 bases, with 15 bases between them.

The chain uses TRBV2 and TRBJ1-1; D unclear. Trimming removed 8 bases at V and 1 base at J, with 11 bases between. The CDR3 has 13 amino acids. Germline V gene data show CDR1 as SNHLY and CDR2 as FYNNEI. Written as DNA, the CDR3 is TGTGCCAGCCGGGAGGGCGGGAACACTGAAGCTTTCTTT. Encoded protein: CASREGGNTEAFF.

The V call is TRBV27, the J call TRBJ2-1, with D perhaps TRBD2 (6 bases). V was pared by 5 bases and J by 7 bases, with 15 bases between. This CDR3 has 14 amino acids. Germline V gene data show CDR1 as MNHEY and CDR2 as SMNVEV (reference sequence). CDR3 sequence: CASSSRERGNEQFF. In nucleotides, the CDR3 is TGTGCCAGCAGTAGCCGGGAGCGTGGTAATGAGCAGTTCTTC.

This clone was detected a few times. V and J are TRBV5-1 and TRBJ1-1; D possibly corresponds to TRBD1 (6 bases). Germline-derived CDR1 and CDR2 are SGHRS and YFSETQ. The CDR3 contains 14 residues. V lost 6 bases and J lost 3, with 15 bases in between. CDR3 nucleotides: TGCGCCAGCAACCTAGCAGGGGCGGACACTGAAGCTTTCTTT. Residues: CASNLAGADTEAFF.

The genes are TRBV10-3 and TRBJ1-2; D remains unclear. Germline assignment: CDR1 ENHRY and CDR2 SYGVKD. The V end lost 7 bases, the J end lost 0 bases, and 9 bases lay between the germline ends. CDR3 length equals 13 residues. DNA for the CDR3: TGTGCCATCACCGAACAGTCTAACTATGGCTACACCTTC. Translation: CAITEQSNYGYTF.

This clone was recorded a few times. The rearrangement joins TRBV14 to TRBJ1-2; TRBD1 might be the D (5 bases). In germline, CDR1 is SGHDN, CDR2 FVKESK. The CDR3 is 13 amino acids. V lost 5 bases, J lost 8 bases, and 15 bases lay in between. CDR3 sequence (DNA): TGTGCCAGCAGCACCCCAGGGATAAGGGGCTACACCTTC. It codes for CASSTPGIRGYTF.

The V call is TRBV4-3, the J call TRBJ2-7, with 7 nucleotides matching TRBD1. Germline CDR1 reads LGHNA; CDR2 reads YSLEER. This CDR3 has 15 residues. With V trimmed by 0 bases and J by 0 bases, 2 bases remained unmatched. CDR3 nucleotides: TGCGCCAGCAGCCAAGATTGGGACAGCTCCTACGAGCAGTACTTC. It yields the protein CASSQDWDSSYEQYF.

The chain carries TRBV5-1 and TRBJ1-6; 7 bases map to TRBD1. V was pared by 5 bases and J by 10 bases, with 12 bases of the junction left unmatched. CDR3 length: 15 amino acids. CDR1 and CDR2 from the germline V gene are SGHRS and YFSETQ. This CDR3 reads CASSKAGTEGSPLHF. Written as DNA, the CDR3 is TGCGCCAGCAGTAAAGCCGGGACAGAAGGGTCACCCCTCCACTTT.

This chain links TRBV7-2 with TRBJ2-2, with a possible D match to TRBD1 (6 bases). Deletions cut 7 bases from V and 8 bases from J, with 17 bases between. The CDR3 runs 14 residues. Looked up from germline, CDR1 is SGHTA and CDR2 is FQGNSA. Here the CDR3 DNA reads TGTGCCAGCAATCCTCCAGGGGCCTTAGGGGAGCTGTTTTTT. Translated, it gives CASNPPGALGELFF.

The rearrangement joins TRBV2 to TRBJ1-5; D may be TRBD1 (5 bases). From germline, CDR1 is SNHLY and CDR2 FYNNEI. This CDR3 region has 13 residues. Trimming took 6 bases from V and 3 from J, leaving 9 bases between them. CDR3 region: CASRRQNNQPQHF. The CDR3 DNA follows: TGTGCCAGCAGACGACAGAACAATCAGCCCCAGCATTTT.

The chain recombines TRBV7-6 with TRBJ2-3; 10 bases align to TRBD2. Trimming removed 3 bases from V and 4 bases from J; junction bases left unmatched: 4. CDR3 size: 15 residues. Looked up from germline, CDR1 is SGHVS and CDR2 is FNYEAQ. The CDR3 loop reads CASSFLAGEADTQYF. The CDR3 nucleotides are TGTGCCAGCAGCTTCCTAGCGGGAGAAGCAGATACGCAGTATTTT.

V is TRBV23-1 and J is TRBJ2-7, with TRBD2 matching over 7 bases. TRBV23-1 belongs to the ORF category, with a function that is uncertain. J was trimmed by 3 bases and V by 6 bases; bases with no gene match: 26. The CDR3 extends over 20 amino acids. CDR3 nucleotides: TGCGCCAGCAGAAGACCGGGACCACTGGGGGGGACCCCACTTTTCTACGAGCAGTACTTC. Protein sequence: CASRRPGPLGGTPLFYEQYF.

This CDR3 is CASSAGTSGGAGANVLTF. Here the CDR3 DNA reads TGTGCCAGCAGTGCTGGGACTAGCGGGGGGGCTGGGGCCAACGTCCTGACTTTC. The chain has TRBV2 and TRBJ2-6; 16 nucleotides line up with TRBD2. V was pared by 4 bases and J by 2 bases, with 2 bases of the junction left unmatched. Germline V gene sequence: CDR1 SNHLY, CDR2 FYNNEI. The CDR3 consists of 18 residues.

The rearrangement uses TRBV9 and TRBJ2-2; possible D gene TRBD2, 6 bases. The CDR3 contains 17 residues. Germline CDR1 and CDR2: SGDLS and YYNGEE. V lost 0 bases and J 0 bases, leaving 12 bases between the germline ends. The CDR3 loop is CASSVVYGGSNTGELFF. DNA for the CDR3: TGTGCCAGCAGCGTAGTCTACGGGGGATCGAACACCGGGGAGCTGTTTTTT.

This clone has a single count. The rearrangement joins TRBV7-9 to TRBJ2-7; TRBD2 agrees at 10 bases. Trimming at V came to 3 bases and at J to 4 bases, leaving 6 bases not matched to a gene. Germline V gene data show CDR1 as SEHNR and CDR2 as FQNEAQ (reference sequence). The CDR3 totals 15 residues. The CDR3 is CASSFRSGGAYEQYF. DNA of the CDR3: TGTGCCAGCAGCTTTAGAAGCGGGGGGGCGTACGAGCAGTACTTC.

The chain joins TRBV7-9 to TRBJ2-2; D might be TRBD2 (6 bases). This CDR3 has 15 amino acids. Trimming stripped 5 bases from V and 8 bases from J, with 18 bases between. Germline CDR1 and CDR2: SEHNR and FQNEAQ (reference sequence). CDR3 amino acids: CASSVLAPPRGELFF. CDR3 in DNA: TGTGCCAGCAGCGTGCTAGCGCCGCCACGAGGGGAGCTGTTTTTT.

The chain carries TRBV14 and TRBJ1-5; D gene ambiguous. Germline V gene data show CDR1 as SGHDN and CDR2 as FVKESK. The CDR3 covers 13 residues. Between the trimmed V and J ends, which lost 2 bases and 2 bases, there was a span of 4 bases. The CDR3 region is CASSQSGNQPQHF. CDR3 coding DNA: TGTGCCAGCAGCCAATCAGGCAATCAGCCCCAGCATTTT.

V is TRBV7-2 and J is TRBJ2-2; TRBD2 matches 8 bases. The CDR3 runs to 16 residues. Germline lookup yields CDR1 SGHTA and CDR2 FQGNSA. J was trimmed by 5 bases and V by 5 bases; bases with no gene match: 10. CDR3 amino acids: CASSLAGGSGTGELFF. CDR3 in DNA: TGTGCCAGCAGCCTCGCGGGAGGTTCTGGGACCGGGGAGCTGTTTTTT.

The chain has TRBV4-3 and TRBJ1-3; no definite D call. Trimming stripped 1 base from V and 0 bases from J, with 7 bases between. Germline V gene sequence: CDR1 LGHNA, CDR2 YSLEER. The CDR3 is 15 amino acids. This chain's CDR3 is CASSQGPSSGNTIYF. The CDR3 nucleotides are TGCGCCAGCAGCCAAGGGCCCAGCTCTGGAAACACCATATATTTT.

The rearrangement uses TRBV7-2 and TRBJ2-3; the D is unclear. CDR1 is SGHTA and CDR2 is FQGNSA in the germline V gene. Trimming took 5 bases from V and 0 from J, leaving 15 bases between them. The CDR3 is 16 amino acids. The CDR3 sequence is CASSLLNTVSTDTQYF. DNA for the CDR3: TGTGCCAGCAGCCTCCTAAATACAGTTAGCACAGATACGCAGTATTTT.